The clone carrying this T cell receptor (beta chain) was detected ten times or more. Its antigen remains unidentified. These data originate in a study of CD8+CD57+ T cells in acquired aplastic anemia. Study overall: CD4+ and CD8+ cells, once sorted, gave DNA averaging around 3.2 ug. General study points: Patients and controls shared about 27 CD8+ CDR3 sequences.

CDR1 is SGHTS, CDR2 YDEGEE, per germline. Unmatched junction bases numbered 11, after V lost 0 bases and J lost 6 bases. This CDR3 is 16 amino acids long. Template material for TCR beta VDJ and CDR3 profiling consisted of genomic DNA. TCRdb processed the reads anew with MiXCR; each CDR3 protein has one entry. In the table there are approximately 220,000 distinct CDR3 sequences, 40% to 60% of which are singletons. An expansion of CD8+CD57+ cells by flow cytometry had been shown in patients chosen for sequencing. Severe acquired aplastic anemia was present in all patients. There was no therapy given to any patient before the blood sampling took place.

Sequencing was done on a sample of sorted CD4+, CD8+, or CD8+CD57+ T cells (not recorded which) from PBMCs. The receptor was isolated from a human donor with aplastic anemia. V and J are TRBV5-8 and TRBJ1-2; 7 bases are a match to TRBD1. The CDR3 region has the DNA TGTGCCAGCAGCTTGGAAACGACAGGGCAGCGGGATGGCTACACCTTC. This codes for CASSLETTGQRDGYTF.